This passage covers 14 T cell receptor beta chains from one sample sequenced in a study of T cells in Graves' hyperthyroidism and ophthalmopathy (dated by TCRdb to between 2018 and 2021). The library was prepared using multiplex PCR. The sample was run on an Illumina HiSeq 2000. TCR beta CDR3 regions were amplified from RNA transcripts. The TCR CDR3 was subjected to a first round of RT-PCR using the HTBI primer set and the Qiagen OneStep RT-PCR kit. The raw public reads went through TCRdb reprocessing: fastp at Q25, MiXCR clone calling, in-frame beta chains kept. Entries are consolidated by CDR3 protein sequence, retaining the most common genes and DNA. This sample lists around 400,000 distinct CDR3 sequences; roughly 25% were detected once. The ten most abundant clones make up roughly 70% of the sample. Source material: blood. These receptors were taken from a man aged 45-60 years with Graves' hyperthyroidism.

The chain recombines TRBV30 with TRBJ1-4; TRBD1 might be the D (5 bases). CDR3 size: 13 residues. CDR1 and CDR2 (germline): GTSNPN, SVGIG (reference sequence). Trimming left V 4 bases short and J 6 bases short, with 12 bases between. CDR3 protein: CAWNPGRDEKLFF. For the CDR3, the DNA is TGTGCCTGGAACCCAGGGCGCGATGAAAAACTGTTTTTT.

This clonotype was detected only a few times. This chain uses TRBV11-1 with TRBJ1-4; 8 bases line up with TRBD1. Trimming cost V 5 bases and J 8 bases; bases outside gene matches: 7. CDR3 size: 14 residues. Germline V gives CDR1 SGHAT, CDR2 FQDESV (reference sequence). The CDR3 DNA is TGTGCCAGCAGCCAGACAGGGGAGTTGGAAAAACTGTTTTTT. Amino acid sequence: CASSQTGELEKLFF.

This clonotype was picked up a small number of times. The V and J genes are TRBV7-3 and TRBJ1-2, with 9 bases lining up with TRBD1. J gave up 6 bases and V 5 bases, and 4 bases lay outside the gene matches. The CDR3 is made up of 13 amino acids. Germline V lookup: CDR1 SGHTA, CDR2 FQGTGA. This CDR3 reads CASSRTGDHGYTF. The CDR3 DNA reads as TGTGCCAGCAGCCGGACAGGGGACCATGGCTACACCTTC.

This clonotype came up many times. The chain recombines TRBV7-3 with TRBJ1-1, with D tentatively TRBD1 (5 bases). Trimming shortened V by 1 base and J by 4 bases, and 13 bases separated the two germline ends. CDR1 is SGHTA, CDR2 FQGTGA, per germline. CDR3 length: 15 residues. The CDR3 DNA reads as TGTGCCAGCAGCTTAAATTCCGTGAGGGGCACTGAAGCTTTCTTT. It specifies CASSLNSVRGTEAFF. The full variable domain, with the rest looked up from reference TRBV7-3 and TRBJ1-1, is GAGVSQTPSNKVTEKGKYVELRCDPISGHTALYWYRQSLGQGPEFLIYFQGTGAADDSGLPNDRFFAVRPEGSVSTLKIQRTERGDSAVYLCASSLNSVRGTEAFFGQGTRLTVV.

Only a few counts were recorded for this clonotype. The chain couples TRBV5-6 to TRBJ2-1; 10 bases are a match to TRBD2. Per germline, CDR1 SGHDT and CDR2 YYEEEE. V lost 0 bases and J lost 8; bases outside the gene matches: 8. The CDR3 consists of 16 residues. Written as DNA, the CDR3 is TGTGCCAGCAGCTTGGTGGACAGCGGGAGGGAACATGAGCAGTTCTTC. Residues: CASSLVDSGREHEQFF.

V is TRBV20-1 and J is TRBJ2-5, with 9 bases identical to TRBD1. Germline V gene sequence: CDR1 DFQATT, CDR2 SNEGSKA (reference sequence). The CDR3 contains 14 residues. The ends lost 3 bases at V and 5 bases at J; junction bases unmatched: 7. The chain's CDR3 is CSASAGTGRETQYF. For the CDR3, the DNA is TGCAGTGCTAGCGCCGGGACAGGGCGGGAGACCCAGTACTTC.

The rearrangement uses TRBV29-1 and TRBJ1-1; 7 nucleotides line up with TRBD1. Looked up from germline, CDR1 is SQVTM and CDR2 is ANQGSEA. This CDR3 comprises 13 residues. Trimming took 8 bases from V and 1 from J; bases not matched to a gene: 7. CDR3 loop: CSFGQAKNTEAFF. The CDR3 DNA reads as TGCAGCTTTGGACAGGCTAAGAACACTGAAGCTTTCTTT.

The chain links TRBV7-9 to TRBJ2-1; TRBD2 agrees at 8 bases. The ends lost 7 bases at V and 4 bases at J; junction bases unmatched: 9. The CDR3 length is 15 residues. The V gene's germline CDR1 is SEHNR and CDR2 FQNEAQ (reference sequence). CDR3 coding DNA: TGTGCCAGCACCCCGGGACTAGGGGAGTACAATGAGCAGTTCTTC. It translates to CASTPGLGEYNEQFF.

The chain employs TRBV4-1 and TRBJ2-5; 9 nucleotides line up with TRBD2. This CDR3 is 15 amino acids long. CDR1 and CDR2 (germline): MGHRA, YSYEKL. The V segment lost 5 bases and the J segment 2 bases; nucleotides outside the gene matches: 6. The CDR3 DNA sequence: TGCGCCAGCAGCGTTAGCGGGAGTGCACAAGAGACCCAGTACTTC. This gives the protein CASSVSGSAQETQYF.

This rearrangement joins TRBV4-1 to TRBJ2-7, with D hard to call. The germline CDR1 and CDR2 sequences are MGHRA and YSYEKL. With 0 bases removed from V and 0 bases from J, the gap between germline ends came to 9 bases. The CDR3 has 15 residues. The chain's CDR3 is CASSQDSRSSYEQYF. As DNA, the CDR3 is TGCGCCAGCAGCCAAGATTCCAGGAGCTCCTACGAGCAGTACTTC.

The genes are TRBV5-1 and TRBJ1-1; D is possibly TRBD1 (5 bases). The CDR3 sequence is 15 residues long. In germline, CDR1 is SGHRS, CDR2 YFSETQ. Trimming left V 1 base short and J 3 bases short, with 13 bases between. The CDR3 region has the DNA TGCGCCAGCAGCTTGATGGTGGGGCCGGACACTGAAGCTTTCTTT. This codes for CASSLMVGPDTEAFF.

This clonotype was observed a handful of times. The rearrangement uses TRBV12-3 or TRBV12-4 and TRBJ2-2, with 12 bases aligning to TRBD2. This CDR3 spans 17 amino acids. J gave up 4 bases and V 6 bases, and 9 bases lay outside the gene matches. The CDR3 loop reads CASSLTSGRLGTGELFF. CDR3 bases: TGTGCCAGCAGCCTCACTAGCGGGAGGCTCGGCACCGGGGAGCTGTTTTTT.

There are a few counts of this clonotype. The chain has TRBV2 and TRBJ2-3; D is unresolved. Germline assignment: CDR1 SNHLY and CDR2 FYNNEI. The V and J ends lost 4 bases and 2 bases respectively, with 10 bases between them. This CDR3 has 14 amino acids. The DNA of the CDR3 is TGTGCCAGCAGTGCCCCGCTACACACAGATACGCAGTATTTT. It encodes CASSAPLHTDTQYF.

The rearrangement joins TRBV27 to TRBJ1-1; D is unresolved. Per germline, CDR1 MNHEY and CDR2 SMNVEV (reference sequence). V was pared by 6 bases and J by 7 bases, with 9 bases between. This CDR3 has 11 residues. The CDR3 sequence is CASRSWGEAFF. The CDR3 nucleotides are TGTGCCAGCAGGTCATGGGGTGAAGCTTTCTTT.